The 13 T cell receptor beta chains reported below all come from one sample, sequenced in a study of cytomegalovirus exposure and HLA in healthy donors. PCR employed 60 Vbeta and 13 Jbeta primers. TCRdb's copy holds only in-frame clones and misses some; the assay was immunoSEQ multiplex PCR. The sample table includes about 40,000 clones. Sequencing was carried out using PBMCs. The receptors shown here come from a man under 40 in good health and CMV-seronegative.

The V and J genes are TRBV11-2 and TRBJ1-5; D is unclear. With 4 bases removed from V and 1 base from J, the gap between germline ends came to 8 bases. The CDR3 totals 14 residues. CDR1 and CDR2 (germline): SGHAT, FQNNGV. CDR3 nucleotides: TGTGCCAGCAGCTCGCGCGGGAGCAATCAGCCCCAGCATTTT. Translation: CASSSRGSNQPQHF.

V usage is TRBV7-3 and J usage is TRBJ1-1; tentatively, D is TRBD1 (5 bases). There are 14 residues in the CDR3. Deletions cut 7 bases from V and 3 bases from J, with 15 bases between. Germline values: CDR1 SGHTA, CDR2 FQGTGA. The CDR3 region has the DNA TGTGCCAGCAAGTTGGAGGGGTGGGACACTGAAGCTTTCTTT. This gives the protein CASKLEGWDTEAFF.

The chain couples TRBV5-6 to TRBJ2-3; D is perhaps TRBD2 (7 bases). The germline CDR1 and CDR2 sequences are SGHDT and YYEEEE. V was cut by 1 base and J by 3 bases, with 12 bases left in between. CDR3 length equals 15 residues. This CDR3 reads CASSLLGGPTDTQYF. CDR3 nucleotides: TGTGCCAGCAGCTTGCTGGGGGGGCCTACAGATACGCAGTATTTT.

The CDR3 here is CASSYSIRGETEAFF. The CDR3 DNA follows: TGTGCCAGCAGTTACTCGATCAGGGGGGAGACTGAAGCTTTCTTT. The chain links TRBV6-5 to TRBJ1-1, with 7 bases fitting TRBD1. J lost 5 bases, V lost 0 bases, and 6 bases had no gene match. This CDR3 is 15 amino acids long. CDR1 MNHEY and CDR2 SVGAGI come from the germline V gene.

The chain employs TRBV7-6 and TRBJ2-3; 8 bases map to TRBD2. The CDR3 loop spans 16 amino acids. V lost 1 base and J lost 5; bases outside the gene matches: 8. Germline lookup yields CDR1 SGHVS and CDR2 FNYEAQ. CDR3 amino acids: CASSLDAAGAKDTQYF. For the CDR3, the DNA is TGTGCCAGCAGCTTAGACGCAGCGGGAGCTAAAGATACGCAGTATTTT.

In nucleotides, the CDR3 is TGCGCCAGCAGCTTTGACAGTAATAATGAAAAACTGTTTTTT. Translating it yields CASSFDSNNEKLFF. This chain uses TRBV5-1 with TRBJ1-4; tentatively, D is TRBD1 (5 bases). The germline V gene has CDR1 SGHRS and CDR2 YFSETQ. The CDR3 has 14 residues. The germline V and J ends were trimmed by 2 bases and 4 bases, with 9 bases remaining between them.

CDR3 sequence (DNA): TGCGCCAGCAGCCAAGAAGGTAGCGGGGGGCCCACAGATACGCAGTATTTT. Amino acid sequence: CASSQEGSGGPTDTQYF. The J gene is TRBJ2-3, the V gene TRBV4-3, with 10 positions matching TRBD2. This CDR3 region has 17 residues. In germline, CDR1 is LGHNA, CDR2 YSLEER. Trimming at V came to 0 bases and at J to 2 bases, leaving 5 bases not matched to a gene.

The CDR3 DNA follows: TGTGCCAGCACTACCAGGGCCAACTATGGCTACACCTTC. Amino acids: CASTTRANYGYTF. J is TRBJ1-2 and V is TRBV2, with a tentative D call TRBD1 (5 bases). The V end was cut by 7 bases, the J end by 2 bases, with 11 bases between. Germline V gives CDR1 SNHLY, CDR2 FYNNEI. The CDR3 has 13 amino acids.

The chain recombines TRBV6-6 with TRBJ2-3; D perhaps matches TRBD2 (5 bases). V was trimmed by 5 bases and J by 4 bases, leaving 10 bases between them. This CDR3 contains 13 residues. CDR1 and CDR2 (germline): MNHNY, SVGAGI (reference sequence). The CDR3 nucleotides read TGTGCCAGCAGTCTCCGTAGCGCAGATACGCAGTATTTT. This translates into CASSLRSADTQYF.

The V call is TRBV5-5, the J call TRBJ1-2, with TRBD1 matching over 9 bases. The CDR3 is 13 amino acids. The V and J ends lost 4 bases and 4 bases, in that order; junction bases with no gene match: 2. Per the germline V gene, CDR1 is SGHKS and CDR2 is YYEKEE (reference sequence). The DNA of the CDR3 is TGTGCCAGCAGCCAACAGGGGGCCTATGGCTACACCTTC. It specifies CASSQQGAYGYTF.

The chain has TRBV29-1 and TRBJ2-1; unclear D gene. CDR3 length: 10 residues. Germline lookup yields CDR1 SQVTM and CDR2 ANQGSEA. The chain's CDR3 is CRVQYNEQFF. CDR3 sequence (DNA): TGCAGAGTCCAGTACAATGAGCAGTTCTTC.

The CDR3 loop reads CASSTTGVHEQYF. The DNA of the CDR3 is TGTGCCAGCAGCACAACGGGGGTCCACGAGCAGTACTTC. The chain is built from TRBV28 and TRBJ2-7; D might be TRBD2 (6 bases). This CDR3 comprises 13 residues. Germline-derived CDR1 and CDR2 are MDHEN and SYDVKM. The V gene lost 6 bases and the J gene lost 5 bases, with 14 bases spanning the gap.

The rearrangement joins TRBV6-5 to TRBJ2-5; the D gene is possibly TRBD2 (5 bases). The germline gives CDR1 MNHEY, CDR2 SVGAGI. The CDR3 contains 16 residues. Trimming stripped 0 bases from V and 1 base from J, with 12 bases between. The CDR3 DNA reads as TGTGCCAGCAGTTACTCTGGGCTAGCCGTCCAAGAGACCCAGTACTTC. As protein: CASSYSGLAVQETQYF.